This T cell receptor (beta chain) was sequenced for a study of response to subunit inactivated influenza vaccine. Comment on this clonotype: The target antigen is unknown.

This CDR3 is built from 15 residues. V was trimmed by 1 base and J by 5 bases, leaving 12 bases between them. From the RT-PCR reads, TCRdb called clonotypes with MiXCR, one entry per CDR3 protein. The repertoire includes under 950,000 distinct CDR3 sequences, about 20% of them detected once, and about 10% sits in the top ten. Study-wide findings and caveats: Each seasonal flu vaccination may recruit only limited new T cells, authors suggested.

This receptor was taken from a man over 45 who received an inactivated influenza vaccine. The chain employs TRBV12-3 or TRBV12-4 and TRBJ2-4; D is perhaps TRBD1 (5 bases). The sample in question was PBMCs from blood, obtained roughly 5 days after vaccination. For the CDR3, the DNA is TGTGCCAGCAGTTTAGTGCAGGGTGCTCAAAACATTCAGTACTTC. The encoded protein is CASSLVQGAQNIQYF.